The subject of this entry is one TCR beta chain. Only one count was recorded for this clone. Its antigen is still unknown. No much larger clone exists at a distance of one base, and base qualities are not known. The data were obtained in a study of control samples from healthy donors and cancer patients (dated by TCRdb to 2018 to 2021). Library preparation used the immunoSEQ multiplex PCR assay. In TCRdb, the immuneACCESS table is reduced to in-frame sequences with V and J assigned. These tables do not hold every clone; where another copy was compared, an unresolved V gene accounts for under half, and the others remain unexplained. The sample data list about 98,000 clones, and roughly 82% of these were observed just once. The top ten hold roughly 2% of the sample. Unmatched junction bases come to 9, with V trimmed by 2 bases and J by 8 bases. CDR1 and CDR2, looked up from the germline V gene, are SGHRS and YFSETQ. From the cysteine through the phenylalanine, the CDR3 covers 14 amino acids. Only CDR3 DNA is held: 42 bases, read in frame from base 1.

Recombination linked TRBV5-1 to TRBJ1-1; TRBD1 lines up with 7 middle nucleotides. The sequence was collected from a man aged 55 to 70 in good health. Sample: blood. The nucleotides read TGCGCCAGCAGCTTAAGTCAGGGGGGAGAGGAAGCTTTCTTT. This is translated as CASSLSQGGEEAFF.